This T cell receptor (beta chain) was captured in a study of blood T cell repertoires in COVID-19 (dated by TCRdb to 2018 to 2020). Broadly, across the study: The collaborator samples originated in the United States, Italy and Spain and spanned the acute and convalescent phases of COVID-19. The material from the prospective study consisted of cDNA or gDNA derived from T cells, B-cell-depleted T cells, or PBMCs. Subjects who had been exposed to COVID-19, were actively infected with it, or had recovered from it provided the deeply sampled blood TCRbeta repertoires that made up the dataset. The repertoires were released in a freely available public database intended as a resource for research on the immune response to SARS-CoV-2. The samples were drawn from the first 160 participants of the ongoing ImmuneRACE study and from 950 to 1,500 subjects provided by 6 global collaborators. Sample metadata almost always included a de-identified subject ID, COVID-19 status, age in years and sex. Where available, HLA class I and class II types were obtained from metadata supplied by the sample provider rather than from assay-based typing. The investigation overall reported the following: The quantity of clinical and demographic metadata differed by source and by participant and was supplied without curation.

The collaborating institutions used their own protocols to collect whole blood in K2EDTA tubes. For TCRbeta analysis, collaborators shipped samples as frozen whole blood, isolated PBMCs, or DNA extracted from either of those sample types. TCRbeta CDR3 regions were amplified from genomic DNA using the immunoSEQ Assay, a bias-controlled multiplex PCR. As for how the authors treated the data: Nucleated cell counts per sample were estimated from amplification of reference gene primers within the assay. To quantify the absolute abundance of each unique TCRbeta CDR3 rearrangement, sequence reads were collapsed and filtered. For each sample, productive Simpson clonality was calculated as the square root of Simpson's diversity index across productive rearrangements. The clones in this table, taken by TCRdb from immuneACCESS, are in-frame only. Not every clone is retained; where verified, under half of the shortfall comes from an unresolved V gene, and the cause of the rest is unknown. V and J calls and clone size are those listed in that table; D and trimming were worked out from the DNA. This sample is represented by under 150,000 clones; roughly 88% of them were singletons. The top ten clonotypes cover around a quarter of the sample.

Notes on this clone: Its antigen specificity is not known. Per-nucleotide qualities are absent, and no much larger clonotype sits a single base away.

Including the terminal cysteine and phenylalanine, the CDR3 comprises 15 residues. The sequence is cut down to CDR3 DNA, 45 bases in frame from base 1. Sequences SEHNR (CDR1) and FQNEAQ (CDR2) are obtained from the germline V gene (reference sequence). The V and J ends are trimmed by 4 bases and 5 bases, leaving 14 bases between them. Sequencing was performed on peripheral blood. The source is a human donor in a cohort sampled during active COVID-19. Rearrangement joined TRBV7-9 to TRBJ1-4; possibly the D gene is TRBD1, per 5 matching bases. CDR3 reads: CASSSPGQGNEKLFF. Read as DNA, the sequence is TGTGCCAGCAGCTCACCTGGACAAGGGAATGAAAAACTGTTTTTT.